Following are 10 T cell receptor beta chains from one sample sequenced in a study of shared clonotypes between healthy human individuals (dated by TCRdb to about 2020). The library came from the immunoSEQ multiplex PCR assay. This is the immuneACCESS table as TCRdb keeps it, with only in-frame sequences that have V and J called. A part of the clones is gone; compared with another copy, unresolved V genes explain less than half, and the rest is unexplained. In this sample the table shows some 2.4 million clones, roughly 93% of which occur a single time. More than 0.35% of the sample belongs to the ten largest clones. The specimen was naive CD4+ T cells from PBMCs. The cell subset or site tag for this specimen amounts to: CD45RA+ positively selected. Receptor source: a man aged 18-30 years in good health. Some clones in this sample may be carry-over from other donors' samples.

The chain uses TRBV7-9 and TRBJ2-6; 10 bases agree with TRBD2. V was pared by 1 base and J by 4 bases, with 7 bases of the junction left unmatched. CDR1 is SEHNR and CDR2 is FQNEAQ in the germline V gene (reference sequence). There are 18 residues in the CDR3. The CDR3 spells CASSLGASGSPGANVLTF. Here the CDR3 DNA reads TGTGCCAGCAGCTTAGGGGCTAGCGGGAGCCCCGGGGCCAACGTCCTGACTTTC.

DNA for the CDR3: TGCGCCAGCCTGAGAGAGGGGCTAGCGGGAAATGAGCAGTTCTTC. It is translated as CASLREGLAGNEQFF. The chain combines TRBV5-1 with TRBJ2-1, with 9 bases fitting TRBD2. CDR3 size: 15 residues. CDR1 and CDR2 (germline): SGHRS, YFSETQ. The V gene end was trimmed by 7 bases and the J gene end by 7 bases; junction bases not matched to a gene: 12. Supplemented by reference TRBV5-1 and TRBJ2-1, the full variable domain reads KAGVTQTPRYLIKTRGQQVTLSCSPISGHRSVSWYQQTPGQGLQFLFEYFSETQRNKGNFPGRFSGRQFSNSRSEMNVSTLELGDSALYLCASLREGLAGNEQFFGPGTRLTVL.

Note on this clone: This CDR3 is also generated by other DNA sequences in the sample. The chain has TRBV5-1 and TRBJ2-3; 9 bases fit TRBD1. Germline-derived CDR1 and CDR2 are SGHRS and YFSETQ. The junction had 2 bases not matched to a gene; V was cut back by 2 bases and J by 1 base. This CDR3 comprises 15 residues. The chain's CDR3 is CASSLQGAGTDTQYF. The CDR3 DNA follows: TGCGCCAGCAGCTTACAGGGGGCTGGCACAGATACGCAGTATTTT.

This chain joins TRBV7-8 and TRBJ1-1, with D unclear. Trimming left V 1 base short and J 1 base short, with 10 bases between. Germline V lookup: CDR1 SGHVS, CDR2 FQNEAQ. CDR3 length: 15 amino acids. This CDR3 is CASSLDPGPNTEAFF. The CDR3 DNA is TGTGCCAGCAGCTTAGATCCAGGCCCGAACACTGAAGCTTTCTTT. The full variable domain, with the rest looked up from reference TRBV7-8 and TRBJ1-1, is GAGVSQSPRYKVAKRGQDVALRCDPISGHVSLFWYQQALGQGPEFLTYFQNEAQLDKSGLPSDRFFAERPEGSVSTLKIQRTQQEDSAVYLCASSLDPGPNTEAFFGQGTRLTVV.

The gene calls are TRBV18 and TRBJ2-2; D may be TRBD1 (5 bases). The length of the CDR3 is 16 residues. Trimming shortened V by 3 bases and J by 0 bases, and 11 bases separated the two germline ends. Germline CDR1 and CDR2: KGHSH and LQKENI. This CDR3 is CASSPFTGANTGELFF. The CDR3 DNA reads as TGTGCCAGCTCACCTTTCACAGGAGCGAACACCGGGGAGCTGTTTTTT.

V gene TRBV28 combines with J gene TRBJ2-7; TRBD2 matches 9 bases. This CDR3 has 17 amino acids. CDR1 MDHEN and CDR2 SYDVKM come from the germline V gene. The junction had 12 bases not matched to a gene; V was cut back by 6 bases and J by 0 bases. CDR3 sequence (DNA): TGTGCCAGCAGGACCCAGGGTCCTAGCGGGGTCTCCTACGAGCAGTACTTC. This translates into CASRTQGPSGVSYEQYF.

This chain connects TRBV5-1 to TRBJ1-1, with D unresolved. V lost 4 bases and J 1 base, leaving 11 bases between the germline ends. This CDR3 spans 14 amino acids. Germline CDR1 SGHRS, CDR2 YFSETQ. As DNA, the CDR3 is TGCGCCAGCAGCGGTGTTGTGGGGAACACTGAAGCTTTCTTT. Translation gives CASSGVVGNTEAFF.

The chain couples TRBV7-9 to TRBJ1-3; D gene unclear. The CDR3 contains 16 residues. Germline V gene lookup returns CDR1 SEHNR and CDR2 FQNEAQ (reference sequence). Trimming removed 4 bases at V and 0 bases at J, with 13 bases between. CDR3 coding DNA: TGTGCCAGCAGCTCGCACGAAAGTATCTCTGGAAACACCATATATTTT. Its protein is CASSSHESISGNTIYF.

The J gene is TRBJ2-1, the V gene TRBV29-1; 10 nucleotides agree with TRBD2. Germline V gene data show CDR1 as SQVTM and CDR2 as ANQGSEA. V lost 5 bases and J lost 4; bases outside the gene matches: 8. The CDR3 loop spans 15 amino acids. CDR3 DNA: TGCAGCGTTCCCCTGGGACTAGCGCCTTACAATGAGCAGTTCTTC. As protein: CSVPLGLAPYNEQFF.

CDR3 coding DNA: TGTGCCTGGAGTGTAAAGGTTCTTGAGGAGCAGTACTTC. It translates to CAWSVKVLEEQYF. The chain is built from TRBV30 and TRBJ2-7; no firm D call. The germline V gene has CDR1 GTSNPN and CDR2 SVGIG (reference sequence). This CDR3 has 13 residues. Trimming pared 0 bases from V and 7 bases from J, leaving 13 bases between.